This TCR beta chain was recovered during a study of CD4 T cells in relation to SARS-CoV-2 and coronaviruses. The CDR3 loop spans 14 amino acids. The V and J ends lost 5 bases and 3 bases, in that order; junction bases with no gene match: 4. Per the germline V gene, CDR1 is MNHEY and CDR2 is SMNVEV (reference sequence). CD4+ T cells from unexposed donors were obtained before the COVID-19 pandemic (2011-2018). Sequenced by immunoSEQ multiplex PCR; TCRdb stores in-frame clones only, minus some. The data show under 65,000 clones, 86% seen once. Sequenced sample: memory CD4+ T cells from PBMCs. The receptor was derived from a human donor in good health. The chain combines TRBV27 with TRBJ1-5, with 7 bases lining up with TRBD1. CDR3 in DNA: TGTGCCAGCAGTAACAGGGGTTTCAATCAGCCCCAGCATTTT. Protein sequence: CASSNRGFNQPQHF.